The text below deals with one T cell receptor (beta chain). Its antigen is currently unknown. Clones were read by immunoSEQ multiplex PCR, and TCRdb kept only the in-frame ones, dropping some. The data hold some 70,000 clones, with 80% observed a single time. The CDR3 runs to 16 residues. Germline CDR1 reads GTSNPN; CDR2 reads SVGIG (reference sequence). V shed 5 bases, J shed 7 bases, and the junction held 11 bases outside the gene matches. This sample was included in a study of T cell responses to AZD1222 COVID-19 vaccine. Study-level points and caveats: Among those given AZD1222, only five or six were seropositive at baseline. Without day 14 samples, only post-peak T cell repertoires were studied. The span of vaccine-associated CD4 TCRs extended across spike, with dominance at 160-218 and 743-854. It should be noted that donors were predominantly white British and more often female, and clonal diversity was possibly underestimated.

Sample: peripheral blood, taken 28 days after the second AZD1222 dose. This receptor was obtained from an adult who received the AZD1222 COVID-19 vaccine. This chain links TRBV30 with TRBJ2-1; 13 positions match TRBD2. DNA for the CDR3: TGTGCCTGGGAACCACTAGCGGGGGGGCCTACGAATGAGCAGTTCTTC. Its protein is CAWEPLAGGPTNEQFF.